The 8 T cell receptor beta chains below come from one sample, sequenced in a study of blood T cell repertoires in COVID-19. Produced via immunoSEQ multiplex PCR; TCRdb's table is partial and in-frame only. This sample yields more than 350,000 clones, of which 85% to 90% are seen a single time; roughly 9.4% belongs to the top ten. The sequenced material came from PBMCs or T cells enriched from blood (not recorded which). The receptors were gathered from a woman in her 50s who had recovered from COVID-19.

For this clone: The sample holds other DNA sequences that translate to the same CDR3. The chain uses TRBV27 and TRBJ1-5; 9 nucleotides match TRBD1. CDR1 is MNHEY and CDR2 is SMNVEV in the germline V gene (reference sequence). CDR3 size: 14 residues. Trimming removed 3 bases from V and 7 bases from J; junction bases left unmatched: 4. The CDR3 is CASSFRQGGQPQHF. CDR3 DNA: TGTGCCAGCAGTTTTCGACAGGGGGGCCAGCCCCAGCATTTT.

V is TRBV7-6 and J is TRBJ1-6, with D unclear. Germline CDR1 reads SGHVS; CDR2 reads FNYEAQ. The CDR3 is made up of 15 amino acids. With 5 bases removed from V and 9 bases from J, the gap between germline ends came to 17 bases. In DNA form, the CDR3 reads TGTGCCAGCAGCCTCGGGATCGGGAGTGGTTCACCCCTCCACTTT. Protein: CASSLGIGSGSPLHF.

The chain uses TRBV3-1 (or the pseudogene TRBV3-2) and TRBJ1-2, with D tentatively TRBD1 (6 bases). The CDR3 length is 13 residues. Trimming stripped 4 bases from V and 8 bases from J, with 14 bases between. Germline V gene lookup returns CDR1 LGHDT and CDR2 YNNKEL (reference sequence). The CDR3 region has the DNA TGTGCCAGCAGCCCTAAAAGCAGGGGCGGCTACACCTTC. Translation: CASSPKSRGGYTF.

The rearrangement uses TRBV28 and TRBJ1-2, with D perhaps matching TRBD1 (6 bases). Germline V CDR1 and CDR2: MDHEN, SYDVKM. Trimming cost V 5 bases and J 8 bases, with 15 bases left between them. There are 13 residues in the CDR3. The CDR3 is CASSVDRRGGYTF. The CDR3 region has the DNA TGTGCCAGCAGTGTAGACAGGAGAGGAGGCTACACCTTC.

The rearrangement links TRBV4-3 to TRBJ2-5; 10 positions match TRBD2. Germline CDR1 and CDR2: LGHNA and YSLEER. This CDR3 region has 19 residues. V shed 0 bases, J shed 5 bases, and the junction held 15 bases outside the gene matches. CDR3 loop: CASSQDRGLAGAGGETQYF. The CDR3 nucleotides are TGCGCCAGCAGCCAAGACCGTGGCCTAGCGGGGGCCGGAGGGGAGACCCAGTACTTC.

In DNA, the CDR3 is TGTGCCAGCAGTTTGGGACTAGCGGGGGCCCACGGCGGGGAGCTGTTTTTT. Translating it yields CASSLGLAGAHGGELFF. The chain joins TRBV6-2 or TRBV6-3 to TRBJ2-2; 14 bases are shared with TRBD2. This CDR3 region has 17 residues. Germline CDR1 MNHEY, CDR2 SVGEGT. Germline trimming cut 4 bases from V and 7 bases from J; bases unmatched to any gene: 8.

The chain carries TRBV27 and TRBJ1-2, with 7 bases aligning to TRBD1. The junction had 6 bases not matched to a gene; V was cut back by 3 bases and J by 8 bases. This CDR3 has 13 amino acids. Germline CDR1 is MNHEY and CDR2 is SMNVEV (reference sequence). CDR3 protein: CASSLYEGGGYTF. DNA of the CDR3: TGTGCCAGCAGTTTGTATGAAGGGGGCGGCTACACCTTC.

The CDR3 here is CASNRGTGFTNSPLHF. The CDR3 nucleotides read TGTGCCAGCAATCGGGGGACAGGGTTTACGAATTCACCCCTCCACTTT. The rearrangement joins TRBV2 to TRBJ1-6, with 9 positions matching TRBD1. CDR1 and CDR2 (germline): SNHLY, FYNNEI. The CDR3 extends over 16 amino acids. The V gene end was trimmed by 7 bases and the J gene end by 7 bases; junction bases not matched to a gene: 11.